This T cell receptor beta chain derives from a study of blood T cell repertoires in COVID-19. Study-wide context: The origin of the acute and convalescent COVID-19 samples was the United States, Italy and Spain. Sources were T cells, B-cell-depleted T cells, or PBMCs; the material itself was cDNA or gDNA.

Original methodology: Reference gene primer amplification gave estimated nucleated cell counts. Clones were read by immunoSEQ multiplex PCR, and TCRdb kept only the in-frame ones, dropping some. V, J and clone size are those of that table, while D and trimming were read from the DNA. The sample records around 250,000 clones, about 83% being singletons. Germline CDR1 and CDR2: SGHDN and FVKESK. This CDR3 is built from 16 residues. V was cut by 2 bases and J by 7 bases, with 15 bases left in between. This TCR was recovered from a man aged 25-45 years who had recovered from COVID-19. The chain uses TRBV14 and TRBJ1-6; unclear D gene. Material: peripheral blood. The CDR3 DNA reads as TGTGCCAGCAGCCAAATTTTGGTCTTCGGGAATTCACCCCTCCACTTT. This codes for CASSQILVFGNSPLHF.